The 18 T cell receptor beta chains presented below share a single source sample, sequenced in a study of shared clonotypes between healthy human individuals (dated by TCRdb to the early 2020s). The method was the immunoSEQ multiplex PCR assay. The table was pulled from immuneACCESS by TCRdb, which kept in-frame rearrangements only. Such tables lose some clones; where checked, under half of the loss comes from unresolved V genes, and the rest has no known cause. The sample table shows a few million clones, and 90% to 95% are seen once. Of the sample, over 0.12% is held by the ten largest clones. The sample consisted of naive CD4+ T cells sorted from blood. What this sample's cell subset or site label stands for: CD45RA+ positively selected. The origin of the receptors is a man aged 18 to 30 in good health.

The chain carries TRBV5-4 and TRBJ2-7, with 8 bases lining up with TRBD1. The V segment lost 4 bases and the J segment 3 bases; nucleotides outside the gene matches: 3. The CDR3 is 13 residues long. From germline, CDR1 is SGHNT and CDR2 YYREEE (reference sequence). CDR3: CASSGGQGYEQYF. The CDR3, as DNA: TGTGCCAGCAGCGGAGGACAGGGCTACGAGCAGTACTTC.

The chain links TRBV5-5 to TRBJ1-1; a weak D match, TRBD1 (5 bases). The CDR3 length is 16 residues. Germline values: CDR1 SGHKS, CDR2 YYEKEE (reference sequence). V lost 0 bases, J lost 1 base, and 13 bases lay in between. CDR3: CASSLGPSRGNTEAFF. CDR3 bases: TGTGCCAGCAGCTTGGGGCCGTCGAGGGGGAACACTGAAGCTTTCTTT.

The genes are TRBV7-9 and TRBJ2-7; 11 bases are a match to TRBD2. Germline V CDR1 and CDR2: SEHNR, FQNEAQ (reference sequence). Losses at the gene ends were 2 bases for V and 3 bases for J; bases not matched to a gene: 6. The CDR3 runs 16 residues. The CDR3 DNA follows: TGTGCCAGCAGCTTACGGCTAGCGGGAGGAAACTACGAGCAGTACTTC. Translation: CASSLRLAGGNYEQYF.

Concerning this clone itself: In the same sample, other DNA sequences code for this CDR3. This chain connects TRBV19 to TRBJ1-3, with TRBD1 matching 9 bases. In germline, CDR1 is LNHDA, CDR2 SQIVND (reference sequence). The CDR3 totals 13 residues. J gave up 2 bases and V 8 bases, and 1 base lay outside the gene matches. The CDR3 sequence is CASRTGAGNTIYF. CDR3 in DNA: TGTGCCAGTCGGACAGGGGCTGGAAACACCATATATTTT.

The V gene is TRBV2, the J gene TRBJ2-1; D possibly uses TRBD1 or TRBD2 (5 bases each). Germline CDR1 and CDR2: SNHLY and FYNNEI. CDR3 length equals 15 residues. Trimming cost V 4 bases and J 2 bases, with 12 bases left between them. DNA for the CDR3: TGTGCCAGCAGTGCAGGGAAGGGACCCTACAATGAGCAGTTCTTC. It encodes CASSAGKGPYNEQFF.

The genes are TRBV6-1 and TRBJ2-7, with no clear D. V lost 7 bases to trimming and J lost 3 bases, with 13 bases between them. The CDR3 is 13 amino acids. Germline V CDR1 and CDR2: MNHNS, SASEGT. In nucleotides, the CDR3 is TGTGCCAGCAATACGAGGATCGTCTACGAGCAGTACTTC. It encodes CASNTRIVYEQYF.

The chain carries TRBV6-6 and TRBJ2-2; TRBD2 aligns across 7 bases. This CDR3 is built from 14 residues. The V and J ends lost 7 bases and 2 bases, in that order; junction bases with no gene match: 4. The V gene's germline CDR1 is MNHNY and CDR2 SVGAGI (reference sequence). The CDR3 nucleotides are TGTGCCAGCAAGACTAGCCCTAACACCGGGGAGCTGTTTTTT. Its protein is CASKTSPNTGELFF.

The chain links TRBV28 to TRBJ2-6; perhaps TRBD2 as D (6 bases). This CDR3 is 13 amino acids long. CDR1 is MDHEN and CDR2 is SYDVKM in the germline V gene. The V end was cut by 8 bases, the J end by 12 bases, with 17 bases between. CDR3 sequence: CASYSGLGGVLTF. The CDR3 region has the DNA TGTGCCAGCTATTCCGGACTGGGGGGCGTCCTGACTTTC.

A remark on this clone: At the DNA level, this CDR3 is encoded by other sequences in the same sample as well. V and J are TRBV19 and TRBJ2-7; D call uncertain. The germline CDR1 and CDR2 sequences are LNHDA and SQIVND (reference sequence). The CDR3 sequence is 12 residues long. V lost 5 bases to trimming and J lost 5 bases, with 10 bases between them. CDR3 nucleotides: TGTGCCAGTAGTCCTTTAGGGCACGAGCAGTACTTC. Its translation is CASSPLGHEQYF.

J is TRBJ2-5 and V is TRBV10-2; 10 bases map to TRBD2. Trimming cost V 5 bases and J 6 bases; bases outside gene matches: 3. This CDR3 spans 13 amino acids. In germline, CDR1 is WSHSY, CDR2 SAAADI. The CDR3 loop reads CASSISGGKTQYF. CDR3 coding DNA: TGCGCCAGCAGTATTAGCGGGGGGAAGACCCAGTACTTC.

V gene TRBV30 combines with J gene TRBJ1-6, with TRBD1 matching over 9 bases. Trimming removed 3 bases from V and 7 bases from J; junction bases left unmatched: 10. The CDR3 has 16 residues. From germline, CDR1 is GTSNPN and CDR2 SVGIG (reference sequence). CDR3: CAWRPPGQGKNSPLHF. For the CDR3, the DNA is TGTGCCTGGAGACCCCCGGGACAGGGAAAAAATTCACCCCTCCACTTT.

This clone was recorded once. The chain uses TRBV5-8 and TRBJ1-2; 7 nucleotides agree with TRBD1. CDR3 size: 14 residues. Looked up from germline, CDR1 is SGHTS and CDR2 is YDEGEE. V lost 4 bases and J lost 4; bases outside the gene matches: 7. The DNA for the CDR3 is TGTGCCAGCAGCCTAGACAGGGTAGCCTATGGCTACACCTTC. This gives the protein CASSLDRVAYGYTF.

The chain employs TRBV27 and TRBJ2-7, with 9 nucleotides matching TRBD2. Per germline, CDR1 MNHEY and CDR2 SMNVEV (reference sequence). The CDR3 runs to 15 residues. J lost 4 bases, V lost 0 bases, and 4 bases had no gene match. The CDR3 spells CASSLSSGGRYEQYF. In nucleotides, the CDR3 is TGTGCCAGCAGTTTATCGAGCGGGGGGAGGTACGAGCAGTACTTC.

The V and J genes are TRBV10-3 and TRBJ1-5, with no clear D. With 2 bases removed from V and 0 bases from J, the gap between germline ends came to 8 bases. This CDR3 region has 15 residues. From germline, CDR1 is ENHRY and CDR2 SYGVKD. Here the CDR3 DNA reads TGTGCCATCAGTGAGAGGACGGATAGCAATCAGCCCCAGCATTTT. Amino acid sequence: CAISERTDSNQPQHF.

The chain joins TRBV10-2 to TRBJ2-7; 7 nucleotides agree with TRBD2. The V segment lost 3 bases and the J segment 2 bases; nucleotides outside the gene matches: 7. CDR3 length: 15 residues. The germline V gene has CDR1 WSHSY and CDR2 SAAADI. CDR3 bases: TGCGCCAGCAGTGATGGCGGGAGTGTCACCTACGAGCAGTACTTC. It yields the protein CASSDGGSVTYEQYF.

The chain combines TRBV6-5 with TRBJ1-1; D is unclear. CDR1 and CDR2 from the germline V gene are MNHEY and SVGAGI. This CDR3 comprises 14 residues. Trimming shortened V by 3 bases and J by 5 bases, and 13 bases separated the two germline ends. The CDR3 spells CASSYSRGKTEAFF. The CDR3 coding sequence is TGTGCCAGCAGTTATTCCCGCGGGAAGACTGAAGCTTTCTTT.

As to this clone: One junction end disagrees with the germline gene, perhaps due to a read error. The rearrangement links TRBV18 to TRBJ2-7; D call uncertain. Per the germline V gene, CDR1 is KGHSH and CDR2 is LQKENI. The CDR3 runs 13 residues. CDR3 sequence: CASSPAGHYGQYF. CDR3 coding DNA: TGTGCCAGCTCACCAGCAGGCCACTACGGGCAGTACTTC. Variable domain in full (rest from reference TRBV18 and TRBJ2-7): NAGVMQNPRHLVRRRGQEARLRCSPMKGHSHVYWYRQLPEEGLKFMVYLQKENIIDESGMPKERFSAEFPKEGPSILRIQQVVRGDSAAYFCASSPAGHYGQYFGPGTRLTVT.

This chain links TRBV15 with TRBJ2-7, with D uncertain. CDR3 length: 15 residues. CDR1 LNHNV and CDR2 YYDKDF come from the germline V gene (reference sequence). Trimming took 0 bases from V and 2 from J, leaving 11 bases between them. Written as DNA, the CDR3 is TGTGCCACCAGCAGAGATAGGGCGGTTCCCTACGAGCAGTACTTC. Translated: CATSRDRAVPYEQYF.